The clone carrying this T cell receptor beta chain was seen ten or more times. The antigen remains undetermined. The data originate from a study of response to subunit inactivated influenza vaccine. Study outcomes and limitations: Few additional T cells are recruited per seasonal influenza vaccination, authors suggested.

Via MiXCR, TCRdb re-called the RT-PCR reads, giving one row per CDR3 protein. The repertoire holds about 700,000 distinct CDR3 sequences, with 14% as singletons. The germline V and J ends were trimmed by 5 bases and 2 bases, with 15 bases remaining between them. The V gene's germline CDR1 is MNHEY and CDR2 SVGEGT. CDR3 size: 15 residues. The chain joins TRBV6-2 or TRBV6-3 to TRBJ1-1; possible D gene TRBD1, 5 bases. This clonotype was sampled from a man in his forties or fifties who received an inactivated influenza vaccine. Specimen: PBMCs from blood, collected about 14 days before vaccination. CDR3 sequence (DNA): TGTGCCAGCAGTCCCCCCCTGCGGGACAACACTGAAGCTTTCTTT. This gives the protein CASSPPLRDNTEAFF.